The rows below give T cell receptor beta chains drawn from one sample of a study of early T cells in non-severe SARS-CoV-2 infection. TCRdb ran MiXCR on the 5' RACE reads and lists one entry per CDR3 protein. The sample yields about 45,000 distinct CDR3 sequences, under 14% seen once. The sample taken for sequencing was whole blood. These receptors were collected from an adult who was a healthcare worker with PCR-confirmed SARS-CoV-2 infection or an uninfected control (not recorded which). CDR3s include the opening cysteine and the closing phenylalanine or tryptophan. The D gene is left open where the match is weak. The size of a clone is reported for some rows only, either as once, few or many, or as a class for expanded clones.

J | V | D | size | DNA | CDR3
TRBJ2-3 | TRBV29-1 | TRBD2 | many | TGCAGCGTTGGCGGCGGGAGTCTAAGCACAGATACGCAGTATTTT | CSVGGGSLSTDTQYF
TRBJ2-7 | TRBV6-6 | NA | many | TGTGCCAGCAGCCCGAGGGGATCTGCTTACGAGCAGTACTTC | CASSPRGSAYEQYF
TRBJ2-1 | TRBV29-1 | TRBD1 | many | TGCAGCGCCGGACAGGGGGCTTACAATGAGCAGTTCTTC | CSAGQGAYNEQFF
TRBJ1-5 | TRBV20-1 | TRBD1 | many | TGCAGTGCTAGAGAGCTGGACAGGGCCGGCAATCAGCCCCAGCATTTT | CSARELDRAGNQPQHF
TRBJ2-1 | TRBV20-1 | NA | NA | TGCAGTGCTGTCCGGGACGGCAAAATACCTTACAATGAGCAGTTCTTC | CSAVRDGKIPYNEQFF
TRBJ2-3 | TRBV29-1 | NA | NA | TGCAGCCCCTCCGGGACAACAAGCGATACGCAGTATTTT | CSPSGTTSDTQYF
TRBJ2-6 | TRBV4-1 | NA | NA | TGCGCCAGCAGCCAAGAGTCCCGAACTGGGGCCAACGTCCTGACTTTC | CASSQESRTGANVLTF
TRBJ1-2 | TRBV12-3/TRBV12-4 | NA | NA | TGTGCCAGCACCCTGGGGGGCGACTATGGCTACACCTTC | CASTLGGDYGYTF
TRBJ2-5 | TRBV7-2 | NA | few | TGTGCCAGCAGGACAGGGAGGGAGACCCAGTACTTC | CASRTGRETQYF
TRBJ2-1 | TRBV11-2 | TRBD2 | many | TGTGCCAGCAGCTTAGAGAGGGGCGGGAGCGACAATGAGCAGTTCTTC | CASSLERGGSDNEQFF
TRBJ1-1 | TRBV3-1 | NA | few | TGTGCCAGCAGCCAAGTTGGGGGCCAGACTGAAGCTTTCTTT | CASSQVGGQTEAFF
TRBJ2-7 | TRBV3-1 | TRBD2 | many | TGTGCCAGCAGCCCTCTATTAGCGGGAATGGGTGAGCAGTACTTC | CASSPLLAGMGEQYF
TRBJ2-1 | TRBV12-3/TRBV12-4 | NA | many | TGTGCCAGCAGCCTACGGAGCAATGAGCAGTTCTTC | CASSLRSNEQFF